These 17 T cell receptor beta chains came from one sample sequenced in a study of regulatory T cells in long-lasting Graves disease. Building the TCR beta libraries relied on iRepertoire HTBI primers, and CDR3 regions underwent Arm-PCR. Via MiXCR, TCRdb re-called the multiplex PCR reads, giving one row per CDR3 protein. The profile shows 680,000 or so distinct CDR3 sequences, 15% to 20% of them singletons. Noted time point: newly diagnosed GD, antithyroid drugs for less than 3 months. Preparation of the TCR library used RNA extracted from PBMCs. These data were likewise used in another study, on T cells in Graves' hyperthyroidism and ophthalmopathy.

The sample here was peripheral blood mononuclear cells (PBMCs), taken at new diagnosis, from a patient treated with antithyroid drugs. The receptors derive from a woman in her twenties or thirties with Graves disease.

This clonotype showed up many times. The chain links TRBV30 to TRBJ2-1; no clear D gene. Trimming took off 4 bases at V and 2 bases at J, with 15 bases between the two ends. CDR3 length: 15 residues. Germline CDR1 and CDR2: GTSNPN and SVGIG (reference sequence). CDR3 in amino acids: CAWILPLGAYNEQFF. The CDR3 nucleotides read TGTGCCTGGATTCTCCCCCTTGGCGCCTACAATGAGCAGTTCTTC.

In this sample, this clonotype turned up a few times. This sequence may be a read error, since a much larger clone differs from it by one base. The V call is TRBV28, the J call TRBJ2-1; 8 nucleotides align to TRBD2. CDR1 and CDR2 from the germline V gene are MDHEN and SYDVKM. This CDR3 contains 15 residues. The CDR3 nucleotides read TGTGCCAGCAGCCGCCCCGGGAGGGCGGTATATGAGCAGTCCTTC. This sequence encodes CASSRPGRAVYEQSF.

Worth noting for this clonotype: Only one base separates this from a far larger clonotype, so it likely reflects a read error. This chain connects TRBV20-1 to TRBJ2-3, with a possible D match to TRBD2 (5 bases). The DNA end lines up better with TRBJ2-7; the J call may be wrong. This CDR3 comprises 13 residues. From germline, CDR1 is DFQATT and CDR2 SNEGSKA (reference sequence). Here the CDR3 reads CSPYDGGSYKQYF. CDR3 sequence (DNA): TGCAGTCCATACGACGGAGGATCCTACAAGCAGTACTTC.

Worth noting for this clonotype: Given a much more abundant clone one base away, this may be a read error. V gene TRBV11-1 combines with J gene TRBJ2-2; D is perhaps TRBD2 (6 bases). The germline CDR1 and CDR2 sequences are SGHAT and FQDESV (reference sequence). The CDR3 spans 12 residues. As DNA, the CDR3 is TGTGCCAGCAGCTTAGTAGGCGGGGAGCCGTTTTTT. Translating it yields CASSLVGGEPFF.

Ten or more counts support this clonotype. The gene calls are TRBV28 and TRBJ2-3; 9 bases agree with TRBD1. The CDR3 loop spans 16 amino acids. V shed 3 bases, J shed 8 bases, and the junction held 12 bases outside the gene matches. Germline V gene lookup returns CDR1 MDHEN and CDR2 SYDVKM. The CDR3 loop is CASSFDSDRGYGTQYF. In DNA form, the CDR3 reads TGTGCCAGCAGTTTTGATTCGGACAGGGGATATGGTACGCAGTATTTT.

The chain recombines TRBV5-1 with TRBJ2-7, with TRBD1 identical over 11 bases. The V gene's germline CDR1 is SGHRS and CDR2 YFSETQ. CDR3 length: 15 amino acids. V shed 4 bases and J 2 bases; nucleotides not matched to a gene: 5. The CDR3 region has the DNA TGCGCCAGCAGCGGCGGGACAGGGGGTCCCTACGAGCAGTACTTC. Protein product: CASSGGTGGPYEQYF.

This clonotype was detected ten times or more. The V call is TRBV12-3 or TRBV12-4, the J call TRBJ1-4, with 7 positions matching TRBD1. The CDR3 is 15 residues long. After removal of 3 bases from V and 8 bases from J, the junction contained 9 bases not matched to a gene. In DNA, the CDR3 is TGTGCCAGCAGTTTCCGACAGGGAACGGGGGAAAAACTGTTTTTT. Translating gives CASSFRQGTGEKLFF.

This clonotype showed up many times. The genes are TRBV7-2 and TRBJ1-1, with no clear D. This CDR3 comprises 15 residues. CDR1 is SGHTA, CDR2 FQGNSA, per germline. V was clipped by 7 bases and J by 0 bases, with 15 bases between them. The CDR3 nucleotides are TGTGCCAGCATTCCCCCCGGCAGTATGAACACTGAAGCTTTCTTT. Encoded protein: CASIPPGSMNTEAFF.

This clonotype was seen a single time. Here the CDR3 DNA reads TGTGCCAGCTCACCGCCGGGACGGAATGTCTACGAGCAGTACTTC. Protein: CASSPPGRNVYEQYF. The chain recombines TRBV18 with TRBJ2-7; D assignment may be TRBD1 or TRBD2 (5 bases each). The CDR3 is 15 residues long. Trimming shortened V by 3 bases and J by 3 bases, and 15 bases separated the two germline ends. From germline, CDR1 is KGHSH and CDR2 LQKENI.

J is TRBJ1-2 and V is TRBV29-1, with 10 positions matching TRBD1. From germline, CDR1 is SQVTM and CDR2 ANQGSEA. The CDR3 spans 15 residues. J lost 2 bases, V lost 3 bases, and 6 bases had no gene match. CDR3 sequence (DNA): TGCAGCGTTGATATGAGACAGGGGGCGAACTATGGCTACACCTTC. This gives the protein CSVDMRQGANYGYTF.

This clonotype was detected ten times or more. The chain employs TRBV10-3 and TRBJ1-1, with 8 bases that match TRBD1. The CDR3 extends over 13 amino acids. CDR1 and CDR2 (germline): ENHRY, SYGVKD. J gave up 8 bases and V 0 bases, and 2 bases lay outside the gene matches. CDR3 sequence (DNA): TGTGCCATCAGTGAGTCCGGACAGGGAGAAGCTTTCTTT. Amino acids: CAISESGQGEAFF.

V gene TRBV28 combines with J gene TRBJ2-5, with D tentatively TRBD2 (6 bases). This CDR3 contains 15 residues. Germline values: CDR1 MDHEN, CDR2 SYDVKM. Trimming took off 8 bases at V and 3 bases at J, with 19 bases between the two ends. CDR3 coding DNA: TGTGCCAGCTTCGAACACCAGGGAGGTAAAGAGACCCAGTACTTC. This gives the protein CASFEHQGGKETQYF.

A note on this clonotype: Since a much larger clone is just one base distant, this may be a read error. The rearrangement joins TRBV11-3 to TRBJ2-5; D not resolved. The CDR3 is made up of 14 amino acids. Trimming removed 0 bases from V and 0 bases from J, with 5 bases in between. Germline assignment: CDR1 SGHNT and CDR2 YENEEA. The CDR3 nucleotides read TGTGCCAGCAGCTTAGAACCGAACCAAGAGACCCAGTACTTC. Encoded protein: CASSLEPNQETQYF.

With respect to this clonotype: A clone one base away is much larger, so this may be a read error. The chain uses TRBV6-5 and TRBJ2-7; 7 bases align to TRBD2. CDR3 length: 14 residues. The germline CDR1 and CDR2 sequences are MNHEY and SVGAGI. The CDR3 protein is CASSYGGGDYGQYF. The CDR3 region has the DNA TGTGCCAGCAGTTACGGTGGCGGGGACTACGGGCAGTACTTC.

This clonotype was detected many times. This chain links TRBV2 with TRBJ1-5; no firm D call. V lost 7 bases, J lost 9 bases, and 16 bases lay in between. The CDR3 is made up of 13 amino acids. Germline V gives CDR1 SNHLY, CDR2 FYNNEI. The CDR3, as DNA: TGTGCCAGCATGTTTTCGGAGACTATGCCCCAGCATTTT. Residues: CASMFSETMPQHF.

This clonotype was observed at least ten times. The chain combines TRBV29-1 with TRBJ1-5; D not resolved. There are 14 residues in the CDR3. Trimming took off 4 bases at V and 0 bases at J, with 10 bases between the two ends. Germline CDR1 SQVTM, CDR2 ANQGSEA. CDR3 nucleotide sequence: TGCAGCGTTGTACTCGGTGTTAGCAATCAGCCCCAGCATTTT. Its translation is CSVVLGVSNQPQHF.

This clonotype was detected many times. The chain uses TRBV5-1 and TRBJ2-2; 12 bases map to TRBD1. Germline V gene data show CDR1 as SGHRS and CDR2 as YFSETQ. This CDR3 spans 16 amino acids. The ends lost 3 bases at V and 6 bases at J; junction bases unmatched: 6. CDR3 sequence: CASSYPGQGASGELFF. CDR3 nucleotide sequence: TGCGCCAGCAGCTACCCGGGACAGGGGGCCTCCGGGGAGCTGTTTTTT.